This TCR beta chain comes out of a study of blood T cell repertoires in COVID-19. As for the study in general: There were acute and convalescent COVID-19 samples, and they came from the United States, Italy and Spain.

Original data processing: Amplified reference gene primers provided the basis for estimating nucleated cell counts. The repertoire was sequenced with immunoSEQ multiplex PCR; TCRdb's copy has only in-frame clones and lacks some. V and J calls and clone size are as listed in that table; D and trimming were resolved from the DNA. The sample shows about 50,000 clones, approximately 90% of them seen only once. Material: peripheral blood. The receptor comes from a human donor in a cohort sampled during active COVID-19.

CDR3 amino acids: CASTQGGADTQYF. CDR3 coding DNA: TGTGCCAGCACCCAGGGAGGGGCAGATACGCAGTATTTT. The chain employs TRBV11-3 and TRBJ2-3, with TRBD2 matching over 7 bases. CDR3 length equals 13 residues. The germline CDR1 and CDR2 sequences are SGHNT and YENEEA. J lost 4 bases, V lost 7 bases, and 5 bases had no gene match.